The T cell receptor beta chain described here comes from a study of blood T cell repertoires in COVID-19. In the study overall: Specimens from acute and convalescent COVID-19 originated in the United States, Italy and Spain.

Authors' processing steps: Scientists estimated how many nucleated cells there were by amplifying reference gene primers. Assay: immunoSEQ multiplex PCR; the TCRdb copy retains only in-frame clones and omits some. V and J calls and clone size are as listed in that table; D and trimming were resolved from the DNA. The repertoire holds roughly 82,000 clones, with around 82% as singletons. V lost 3 bases to trimming and J lost 7 bases, with 6 bases between them. CDR1 and CDR2 (germline): MNHEY, SMNVEV (reference sequence). CDR3 length: 12 amino acids. The sequencing input was peripheral blood. The rearrangement uses TRBV27 and TRBJ2-2, with D unresolved. The sequence was collected from an older woman with acute or convalescent COVID-19. CDR3 loop: CASSFSVGELFF. CDR3 sequence (DNA): TGTGCCAGCAGTTTTTCGGTCGGGGAGCTGTTTTTT.